This T cell receptor beta chain came from a study of cytomegalovirus exposure and HLA in healthy donors. Study observations and caveats: In an earlier analysis, most TCR beta V segments were productive about 87% or about 30% of the time.

The PCR used 60 Vbeta and 13 Jbeta primers. Using immunoSEQ multiplex PCR, the repertoire was profiled, and TCRdb retains in-frame clones only, with some absent. The data contain 170,000 or so clones, about 78% of them singletons. This CDR3 has 14 residues. The V segment lost 1 base and the J segment 5 bases; nucleotides outside the gene matches: 4. The germline gives CDR1 LGHNA, CDR2 YNFKEQ. In regard to this clone: Its antigen is undetermined.

This TCR came from a woman in her 50s in good health and CMV-seropositive. The gene calls are TRBV4-2 and TRBJ2-7, with 8 bases fitting TRBD2. The sample taken for sequencing was PBMCs. The CDR3 DNA reads as TGTGCCAGCAGCCAAGCGGGGGGGCGCCACGAGCAGTACTTC. It yields the protein CASSQAGGRHEQYF.